This TCR beta chain was identified in a study of T-cell memory formation after mild COVID-19. The CDR3 totals 15 residues. From germline, CDR1 is SGHTA and CDR2 FQGNSA. Losses at the gene ends were 8 bases for V and 4 bases for J; bases not matched to a gene: 10. MiXCR, applied by TCRdb to the 5' RACE reads, yields one record per CDR3 protein. This sample has around 420,000 distinct CDR3 sequences, with less than 25% found just once. This chain links TRBV7-2 with TRBJ2-1; 8 bases match TRBD1. The sequence was collected from an adult woman who had mild COVID-19 (a few samples of this study predate the infection). Cell type and time point are not known. The source material was PBMCs or a T cell subset sorted from them (not recorded which). The CDR3: CASGTPGQAYNEQFF. The DNA for the CDR3 is TGTGCCAGCGGAACCCCGGGACAGGCTTACAATGAGCAGTTCTTC.